The subject of this entry is one TCR beta chain. This CDR3 region has 15 residues. The ends were cut back, 5 bases at V and 4 bases at J, with 12 bases in the middle. Per the germline V gene, CDR1 is SEHNR and CDR2 is FQNEAQ (reference sequence). The participants were between roughly 18 and 100 years old and came from under 25 US areas. The data stem from a study of blood T cell repertoires in COVID-19. Per the study methods: Amplified reference gene primers provided the basis for estimating nucleated cell counts. Only in-frame clones appear in the TCRdb table, and some are missing; sequencing was by immunoSEQ multiplex PCR. The V and J calls and the clone size are those of that table, but D and trimming were determined from the DNA. Of around 190,000 clones in the sample, roughly 84% were seen once.

Sequenced material: PBMCs or T cells enriched from blood (not recorded which). This receptor was identified in a woman aged 25 to 39 who had recovered from COVID-19. The chain employs TRBV7-9 and TRBJ2-6; D is unclear. The CDR3 protein is CASSPPGSGANVLTF. The CDR3 DNA is TGTGCCAGCAGCCCCCCCGGGTCCGGGGCCAACGTCCTGACTTTC.